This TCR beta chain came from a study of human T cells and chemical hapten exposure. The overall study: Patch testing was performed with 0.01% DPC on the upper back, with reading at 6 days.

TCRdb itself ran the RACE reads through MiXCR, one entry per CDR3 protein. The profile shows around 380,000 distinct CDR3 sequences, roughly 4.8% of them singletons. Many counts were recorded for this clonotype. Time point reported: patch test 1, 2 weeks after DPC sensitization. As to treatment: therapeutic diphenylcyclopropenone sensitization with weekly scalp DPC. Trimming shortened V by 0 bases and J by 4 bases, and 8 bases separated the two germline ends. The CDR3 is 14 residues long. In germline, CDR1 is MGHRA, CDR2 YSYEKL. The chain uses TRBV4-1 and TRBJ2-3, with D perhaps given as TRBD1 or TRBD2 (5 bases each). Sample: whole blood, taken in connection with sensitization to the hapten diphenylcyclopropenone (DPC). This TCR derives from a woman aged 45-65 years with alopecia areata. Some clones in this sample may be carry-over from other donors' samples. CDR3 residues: CASSQEEGPDTQYF. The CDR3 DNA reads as TGCGCCAGCAGCCAAGAAGAGGGACCAGATACGCAGTATTTT.